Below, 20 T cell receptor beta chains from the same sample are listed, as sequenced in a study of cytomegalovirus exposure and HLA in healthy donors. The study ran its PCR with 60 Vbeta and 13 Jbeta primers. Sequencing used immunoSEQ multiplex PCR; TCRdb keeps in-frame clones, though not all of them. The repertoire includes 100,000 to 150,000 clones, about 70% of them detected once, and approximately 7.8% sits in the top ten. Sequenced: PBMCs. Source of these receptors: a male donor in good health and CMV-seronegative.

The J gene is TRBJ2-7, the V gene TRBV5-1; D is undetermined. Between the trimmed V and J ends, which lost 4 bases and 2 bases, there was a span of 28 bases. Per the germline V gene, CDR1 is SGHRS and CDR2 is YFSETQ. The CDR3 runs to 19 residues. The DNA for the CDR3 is TGCGCCAGCAGCGCGAGGCTAGAACTCCCTTCTTCGGGTACCTACGAGCAGTACTTC. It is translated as CASSARLELPSSGTYEQYF.

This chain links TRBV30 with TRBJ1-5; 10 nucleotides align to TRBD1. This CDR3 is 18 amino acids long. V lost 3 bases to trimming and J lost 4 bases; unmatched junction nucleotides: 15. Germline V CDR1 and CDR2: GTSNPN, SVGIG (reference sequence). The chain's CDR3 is CAWSDRRQGAPSNQPQHF. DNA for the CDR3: TGTGCCTGGAGCGACCGTCGACAGGGGGCCCCTTCAAATCAGCCCCAGCATTTT.

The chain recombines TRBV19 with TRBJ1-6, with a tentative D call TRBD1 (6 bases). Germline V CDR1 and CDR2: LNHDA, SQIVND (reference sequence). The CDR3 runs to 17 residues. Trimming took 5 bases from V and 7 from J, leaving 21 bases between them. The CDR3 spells CASSSQGSGVMNSPLHF. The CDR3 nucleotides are TGTGCCAGTAGTTCTCAGGGGTCAGGAGTTATGAATTCACCCCTCCACTTT.

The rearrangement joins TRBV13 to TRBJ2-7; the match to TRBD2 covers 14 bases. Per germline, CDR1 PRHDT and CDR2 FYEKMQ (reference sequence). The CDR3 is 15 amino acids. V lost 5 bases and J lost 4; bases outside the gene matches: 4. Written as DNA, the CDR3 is TGTGCCAGCAGCACCCGGACTAGCGGGGGGTACGAGCAGTACTTC. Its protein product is CASSTRTSGGYEQYF. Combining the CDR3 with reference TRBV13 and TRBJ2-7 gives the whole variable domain AAGVIQSPRHLIKEKRETATLKCYPIPRHDTVYWYQQGPGQDPQFLISFYEKMQSDKGSIPDRFSAQQFSDYHSELNMSSLELGDSALYFCASSTRTSGGYEQYFGPGTRLTVT.

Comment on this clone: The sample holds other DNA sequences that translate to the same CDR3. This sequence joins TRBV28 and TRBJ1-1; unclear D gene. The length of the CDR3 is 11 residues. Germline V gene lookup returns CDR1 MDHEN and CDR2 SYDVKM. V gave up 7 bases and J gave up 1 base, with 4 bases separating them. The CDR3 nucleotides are TGTGCCAGCACGGGGAACACTGAAGCTTTCTTT. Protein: CASTGNTEAFF.

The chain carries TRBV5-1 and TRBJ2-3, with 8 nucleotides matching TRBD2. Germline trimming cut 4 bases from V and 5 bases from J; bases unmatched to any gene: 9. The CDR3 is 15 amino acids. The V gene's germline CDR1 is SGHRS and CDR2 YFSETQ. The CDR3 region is CASSPGGAHIDTQYF. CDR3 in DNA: TGCGCCAGCAGCCCCGGGGGGGCGCATATAGATACGCAGTATTTT.

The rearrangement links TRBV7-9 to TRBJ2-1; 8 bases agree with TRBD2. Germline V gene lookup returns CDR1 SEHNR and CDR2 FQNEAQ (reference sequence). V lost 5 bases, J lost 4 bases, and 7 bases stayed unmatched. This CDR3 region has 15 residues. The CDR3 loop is CASSHRAGGYNEQFF. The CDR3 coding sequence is TGTGCCAGCAGCCACCGGGCGGGGGGATACAATGAGCAGTTCTTC.

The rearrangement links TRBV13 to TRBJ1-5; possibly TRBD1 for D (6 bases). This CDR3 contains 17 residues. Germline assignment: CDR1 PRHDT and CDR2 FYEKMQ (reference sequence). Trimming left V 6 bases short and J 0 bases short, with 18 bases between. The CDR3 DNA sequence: TGTGCCAGCAGTTTGTCCGGGACATTCTATAGCAATCAGCCCCAGCATTTT. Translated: CASSLSGTFYSNQPQHF. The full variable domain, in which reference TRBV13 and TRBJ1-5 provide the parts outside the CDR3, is AAGVIQSPRHLIKEKRETATLKCYPIPRHDTVYWYQQGPGQDPQFLISFYEKMQSDKGSIPDRFSAQQFSDYHSELNMSSLELGDSALYFCASSLSGTFYSNQPQHFGDGTRLSIL.

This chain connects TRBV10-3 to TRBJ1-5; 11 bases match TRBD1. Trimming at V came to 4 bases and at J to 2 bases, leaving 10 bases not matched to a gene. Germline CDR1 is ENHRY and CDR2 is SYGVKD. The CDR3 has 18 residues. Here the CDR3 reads CAISAGQGARQGNQPQHF. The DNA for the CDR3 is TGTGCCATCAGTGCAGGACAGGGGGCAAGACAGGGCAATCAGCCCCAGCATTTT.

CDR3 in amino acids: CASSLGVEAFF. In DNA, the CDR3 is TGCGCCAGCAGCTTGGGCGTTGAAGCTTTCTTT. The chain links TRBV5-1 to TRBJ1-1, with no clear D. Trimming pared 0 bases from V and 7 bases from J, leaving 4 bases between. The CDR3 covers 11 residues. Per the germline V gene, CDR1 is SGHRS and CDR2 is YFSETQ.

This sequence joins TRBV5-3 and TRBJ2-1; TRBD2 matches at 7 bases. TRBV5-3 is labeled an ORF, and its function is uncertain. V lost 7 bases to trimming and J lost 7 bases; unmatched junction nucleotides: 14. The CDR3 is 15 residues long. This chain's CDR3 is CARVLREAATNEQFF. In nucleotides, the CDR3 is TGTGCCAGAGTACTACGGGAGGCCGCCACAAATGAGCAGTTCTTC.

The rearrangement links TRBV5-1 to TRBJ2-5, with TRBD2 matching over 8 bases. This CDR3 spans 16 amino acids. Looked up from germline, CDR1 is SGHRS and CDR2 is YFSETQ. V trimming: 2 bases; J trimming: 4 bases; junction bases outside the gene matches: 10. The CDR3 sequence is CASSFGAGEPGETQYF. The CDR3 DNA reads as TGCGCCAGCAGCTTTGGAGCGGGGGAACCCGGAGAGACCCAGTACTTC.

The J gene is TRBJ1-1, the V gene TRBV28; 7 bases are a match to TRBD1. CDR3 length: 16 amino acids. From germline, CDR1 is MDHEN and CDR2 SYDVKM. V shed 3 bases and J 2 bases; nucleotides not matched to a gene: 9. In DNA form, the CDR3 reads TGTGCCAGCAGTTTTGAGCTGGGACAGAGTAACACTGAAGCTTTCTTT. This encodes CASSFELGQSNTEAFF.

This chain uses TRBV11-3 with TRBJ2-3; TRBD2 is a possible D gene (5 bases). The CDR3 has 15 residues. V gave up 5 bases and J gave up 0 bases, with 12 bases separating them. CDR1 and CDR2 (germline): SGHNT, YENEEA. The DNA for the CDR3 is TGTGCCAGCAGCCGCGAGGGAGCTAGCACAGATACGCAGTATTTT. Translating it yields CASSREGASTDTQYF.

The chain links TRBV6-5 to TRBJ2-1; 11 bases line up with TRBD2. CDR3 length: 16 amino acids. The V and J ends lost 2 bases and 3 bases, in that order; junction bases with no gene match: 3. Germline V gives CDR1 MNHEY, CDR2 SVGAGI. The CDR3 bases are TGTGCCAGCAGTTACGAGGGGACTAGCGGCTACAATGAGCAGTTCTTC. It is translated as CASSYEGTSGYNEQFF.

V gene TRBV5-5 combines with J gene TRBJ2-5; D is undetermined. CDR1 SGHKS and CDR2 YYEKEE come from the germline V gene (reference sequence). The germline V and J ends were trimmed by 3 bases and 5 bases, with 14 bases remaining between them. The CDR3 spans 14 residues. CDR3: CASSSQNLRETQYF. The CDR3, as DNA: TGTGCCAGCAGCTCTCAAAACTTACGGGAGACCCAGTACTTC.

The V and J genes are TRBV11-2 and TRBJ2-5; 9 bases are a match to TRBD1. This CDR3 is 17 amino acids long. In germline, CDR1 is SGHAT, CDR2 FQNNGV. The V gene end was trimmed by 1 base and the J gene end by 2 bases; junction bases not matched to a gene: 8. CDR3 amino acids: CASSLGTQGARQETQYF. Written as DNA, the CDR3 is TGTGCCAGCAGCTTAGGGACACAGGGGGCGAGGCAAGAGACCCAGTACTTC.

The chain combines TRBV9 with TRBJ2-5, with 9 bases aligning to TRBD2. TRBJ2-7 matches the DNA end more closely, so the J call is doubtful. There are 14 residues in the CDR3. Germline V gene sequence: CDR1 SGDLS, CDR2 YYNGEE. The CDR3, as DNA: TGTGCCAGCAGCGATAGCGGGAGAGGCTACGAGCAGTACTTC. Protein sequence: CASSDSGRGYEQYF.

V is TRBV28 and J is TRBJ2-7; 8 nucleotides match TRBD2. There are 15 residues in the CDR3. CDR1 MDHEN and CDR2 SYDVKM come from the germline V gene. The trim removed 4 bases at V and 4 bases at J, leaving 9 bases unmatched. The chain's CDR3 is CASSSPAGGRYEQYF. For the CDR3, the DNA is TGTGCCAGCAGTTCCCCGGCGGGGGGAAGGTACGAGCAGTACTTC.

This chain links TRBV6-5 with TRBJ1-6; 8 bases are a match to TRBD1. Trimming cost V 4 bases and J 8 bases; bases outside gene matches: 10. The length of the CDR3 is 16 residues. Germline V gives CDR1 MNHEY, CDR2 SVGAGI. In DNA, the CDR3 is TGTGCCAGCAGTTGGACAGGGATACCTGGGGATTCACCCCTCCACTTT. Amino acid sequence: CASSWTGIPGDSPLHF.